This entry lists 28 T cell receptor beta chains sequenced from one sample in a study of blood T cell repertoires in COVID-19. The method was immunoSEQ multiplex PCR; TCRdb's version includes in-frame clones alone and lacks a portion of them. This repertoire shows 99,000 or so clones, more than 75% found once; its top ten account for approximately 26%. Source material: peripheral blood. These receptors came from a man between 60 and 75 years old with acute or convalescent COVID-19.

This clone was recorded once. This chain links TRBV5-1 with TRBJ1-1; TRBD1 is a possible D gene (6 bases). Germline CDR1 and CDR2: SGHRS and YFSETQ. The V end lost 3 bases, the J end lost 7 bases, and 25 bases lay between the germline ends. This CDR3 has 17 amino acids. CDR3 residues: CASSSYPPRTQGNEAFF. The CDR3 DNA sequence: TGCGCCAGCAGCTCATATCCGCCGAGGACACAGGGAAATGAAGCTTTCTTT.

This clone came up once. The J gene is TRBJ2-1, the V gene TRBV5-1; TRBD2 aligns across 7 bases. J lost 3 bases, V lost 4 bases, and 10 bases had no gene match. The germline V gene encodes CDR1 SGHRS and CDR2 YFSETQ. The CDR3 sequence is 16 residues long. CDR3 sequence reads: CASSGLLAEGYNEQFF. Written as DNA, the CDR3 is TGCGCCAGCAGCGGCCTCCTAGCGGAAGGCTACAATGAGCAGTTCTTC.

The chain couples TRBV19 to TRBJ2-1; 8 positions agree with TRBD2. There are 14 residues in the CDR3. With V trimmed by 1 base and J by 10 bases, 6 bases remained unmatched. CDR1 is LNHDA and CDR2 is SQIVND in the germline V gene (reference sequence). CDR3 region: CASSIAGGPAEQFF. In DNA form, the CDR3 reads TGTGCCAGTAGTATAGCGGGAGGGCCCGCCGAGCAGTTCTTC.

V gene TRBV29-1 combines with J gene TRBJ2-5; no definite D call. Germline V gene data show CDR1 as SQVTM and CDR2 as ANQGSEA. Trimming took 4 bases from V and 3 from J, leaving 9 bases between them. The CDR3 runs to 12 residues. CDR3 region: CSVGQIKETQYF. The CDR3 bases are TGCAGCGTTGGGCAGATTAAAGAGACCCAGTACTTC.

J is TRBJ2-2 and V is TRBV6-1; D not resolved. The CDR3 length is 11 residues. V gave up 2 bases and J gave up 13 bases, with 8 bases separating them. CDR1 is MNHNS and CDR2 is SASEGT in the germline V gene. The DNA for the CDR3 is TGTGCCAGCAGTGAACCAGTAGCGCTGTTTTTT. Protein sequence: CASSEPVALFF.

CDR3 DNA: TGTGCCAGCAGCTTAGGCTCAGGTGGGACAGATACGCAGTATTTT. It is translated as CASSLGSGGTDTQYF. V is TRBV11-2 and J is TRBJ2-3; D not resolved. The V end lost 1 base, the J end lost 3 bases, and 11 bases lay between the germline ends. Germline V lookup: CDR1 SGHAT, CDR2 FQNNGV. This CDR3 comprises 15 residues.

V gene TRBV6-1 combines with J gene TRBJ2-1, with D possibly matching TRBD2 (6 bases). From germline, CDR1 is MNHNS and CDR2 SASEGT. CDR3 length: 15 amino acids. Trimming shortened V by 2 bases and J by 8 bases, and 16 bases separated the two germline ends. CDR3 region: CASSERYGSAYEQFF. The CDR3 DNA reads as TGTGCCAGCAGTGAAAGGTACGGGAGTGCCTATGAGCAGTTCTTC.

The rearrangement links TRBV28 to TRBJ1-4; TRBD1 matches 7 bases. The ends lost 6 bases at V and 7 bases at J; junction bases unmatched: 11. The CDR3 consists of 15 residues. Germline-derived CDR1 and CDR2 are MDHEN and SYDVKM. The CDR3 DNA is TGTGCCAGCAGACTCCAGGGGGATCCCCTTGAAAAACTGTTTTTT. It codes for CASRLQGDPLEKLFF.

Sample share makes this clone medium-sized. Other DNA sequences in this sample translate to the same CDR3. The rearrangement links TRBV7-6 to TRBJ2-7; D unclear. Trimming took 1 base from V and 3 from J, leaving 7 bases between them. CDR1 and CDR2 (germline): SGHVS, FNYEAQ. The CDR3 loop spans 13 amino acids. DNA of the CDR3: TGTGCCAGCAGCTTAGGGCCAAACTACGAGCAGTACGTC. It translates to CASSLGPNYEQYV.

The rearrangement joins TRBV29-1 to TRBJ2-7; D possibly corresponds to TRBD1 (5 bases). V was shortened by 1 base and J by 5 bases, with 15 bases between the two germline ends. The CDR3 extends over 14 amino acids. Germline V CDR1 and CDR2: SQVTM, ANQGSEA. The CDR3 spells CSVEAPPQGNEQYF. The CDR3 DNA sequence: TGCAGCGTTGAAGCACCCCCCCAGGGTAACGAGCAGTACTTC.

V usage is TRBV6-6 and J usage is TRBJ2-7, with 8 bases that match TRBD2. V dropped 5 bases and J dropped 5; count of bases not matched to a gene: 17. Germline CDR1 is MNHNY and CDR2 is SVGAGI (reference sequence). This CDR3 comprises 17 residues. As DNA, the CDR3 is TGTGCCAGCAGTCCCGCGGGAGGCGGGAGAGGTTCCAACGAGCAGTACTTC. It encodes CASSPAGGGRGSNEQYF.

The rearrangement joins TRBV10-3 to TRBJ2-3; a possible D gene is TRBD1 (6 bases). CDR3 length: 14 residues. With 7 bases removed from V and 5 bases from J, the gap between germline ends came to 16 bases. Germline V CDR1 and CDR2: ENHRY, SYGVKD. The CDR3: CAIKRDRGGDTQYF. The CDR3 DNA reads as TGTGCCATCAAGAGGGACCGAGGGGGAGATACGCAGTATTTT.

The chain combines TRBV7-8 with TRBJ1-3, with D unresolved. This CDR3 is built from 14 residues. V lost 5 bases and J lost 4, with 12 bases in between. CDR1 SGHVS and CDR2 FQNEAQ come from the germline V gene. The CDR3 region is CASSPGTVGNTIYF. The DNA of the CDR3 is TGTGCCAGCAGCCCCGGCACAGTCGGAAACACCATATATTTT.

V and J are TRBV2 and TRBJ2-1; no reliable D call. Germline assignment: CDR1 SNHLY and CDR2 FYNNEI. Trimming shortened V by 4 bases and J by 2 bases, and 9 bases separated the two germline ends. The CDR3 is 14 amino acids. The CDR3 region is CASSVYRTYNEQFF. The CDR3 nucleotides read TGTGCCAGCAGTGTCTACAGAACCTACAATGAGCAGTTCTTC.

V and J are TRBV14 and TRBJ2-5, with TRBD1 identical over 7 bases. Germline assignment: CDR1 SGHDN and CDR2 FVKESK. V gave up 4 bases and J gave up 4 bases; unmatched junction bases: 9. The CDR3 length is 15 residues. The CDR3 coding sequence is TGTGCCAGCAGCCCACAGGGGATTGCGGGAGAGACCCAGTACTTC. This sequence encodes CASSPQGIAGETQYF.

The J gene is TRBJ1-5, the V gene TRBV20-1, with 8 bases lining up with TRBD1. The junction had 8 bases not matched to a gene; V was cut back by 3 bases and J by 4 bases. This CDR3 spans 15 amino acids. In germline, CDR1 is DFQATT, CDR2 SNEGSKA (reference sequence). The CDR3 DNA reads as TGCAGTGCTAGTCACCACGGACAGGGTAATCAGCCCCAGCATTTT. It codes for CSASHHGQGNQPQHF.

The chain combines TRBV30 with TRBJ1-4; the D is unclear. Per germline, CDR1 GTSNPN and CDR2 SVGIG (reference sequence). With 3 bases removed from V and 8 bases from J, the gap between germline ends came to 10 bases. The CDR3 has 12 amino acids. The DNA of the CDR3 is TGTGCCTGGAGCCCCGAGTCGGAAAAACTGTTTTTT. This sequence encodes CAWSPESEKLFF.

This clone was counted once. The rearrangement joins TRBV29-1 to TRBJ2-5; TRBD2 might be the D (5 bases). The CDR3 is 12 amino acids. Trimming took off 8 bases at V and 2 bases at J, with 12 bases between the two ends. The germline gives CDR1 SQVTM, CDR2 ANQGSEA. Here the CDR3 reads CSSLTGQETQYF. CDR3 DNA sequence: TGCAGCTCCCTTACGGGACAAGAGACCCAGTACTTC.

J is TRBJ2-1 and V is TRBV5-6; 13 nucleotides align to TRBD2. CDR1 and CDR2 (germline): SGHDT, YYEEEE. The trim removed 2 bases at V and 5 bases at J, leaving 7 bases unmatched. The CDR3 is 17 amino acids. The CDR3 is CASSFLGLAGVDNEQFF. CDR3 coding DNA: TGTGCCAGCAGCTTTCTCGGACTAGCGGGAGTCGACAATGAGCAGTTCTTC.

The rearrangement joins TRBV9 to TRBJ1-1; D remains ambiguous. In germline, CDR1 is SGDLS, CDR2 YYNGEE. CDR3 length: 15 residues. V lost 0 bases and J 5 bases, leaving 14 bases between the germline ends. The CDR3 coding sequence is TGTGCCAGCAGCGTAGGGGGAGGGTCGGGAACTGAAGCTTTCTTT. This translates into CASSVGGGSGTEAFF.

V usage is TRBV7-8 and J usage is TRBJ2-7; D is unresolved. The V end was cut by 5 bases, the J end by 1 base, with 9 bases between. The CDR3 is 13 residues long. Germline CDR1 SGHVS, CDR2 FQNEAQ. CDR3 sequence: CASSPRVSYEQYF. CDR3 coding DNA: TGTGCCAGCAGCCCCCGCGTTTCCTACGAGCAGTACTTC.

This chain links TRBV10-2 with TRBJ2-2; D not resolved. The germline CDR1 and CDR2 sequences are WSHSY and SAAADI. This CDR3 has 15 amino acids. Deletions cut 6 bases from V and 3 bases from J, with 14 bases between. CDR3 protein: CASSAVRQDTGELFF. CDR3 bases: TGCGCCAGCAGCGCTGTCAGGCAGGACACCGGGGAGCTGTTTTTT.

This clone was seen more than once but under ten times. This chain uses TRBV7-2 with TRBJ2-3, with D hard to call. This CDR3 comprises 14 residues. The V end was cut by 4 bases, the J end by 1 base, with 9 bases between. CDR1 SGHTA and CDR2 FQGNSA come from the germline V gene. The DNA of the CDR3 is TGTGCCAGCAGCTCACTGCGTCGCACAGATACGCAGTATTTT. Translating it yields CASSSLRRTDTQYF.

The chain uses TRBV11-3 and TRBJ1-5; D is uncertain. The V and J ends lost 3 bases and 6 bases respectively, with 9 bases between them. The CDR3 is 13 amino acids. Per germline, CDR1 SGHNT and CDR2 YENEEA. The CDR3 reads CASSFKIGQPQHF. For the CDR3, the DNA is TGTGCCAGCAGCTTCAAGATCGGTCAGCCCCAGCATTTT.

CDR3 sequence (DNA): TGTGCCAGCAGCGAATGGTCAGGGGCGTCCGGGGAGCTGTTTTTT. The encoded protein is CASSEWSGASGELFF. V and J are TRBV11-1 and TRBJ2-2, with a possible D match to TRBD1 (6 bases). Looked up from germline, CDR1 is SGHAT and CDR2 is FQDESV (reference sequence). This CDR3 spans 15 amino acids. Between the trimmed V and J ends, which lost 5 bases and 6 bases, there was a span of 16 bases. Full variable domain (outside the CDR3, taken from reference TRBV11-1 and TRBJ2-2): EAEVAQSPRYKITEKSQAVAFWCDPISGHATLYWYRQILGQGPELLVQFQDESVVDDSQLPKDRFSAERLKGVDSTLKIQPAELGDSAMYLCASSEWSGASGELFFGEGSRLTVL.

The V call is TRBV15, the J call TRBJ1-1; the D is unclear. V lost 1 base to trimming and J lost 1 base, with 7 bases between them. CDR3 length equals 14 residues. CDR1 LNHNV and CDR2 YYDKDF come from the germline V gene (reference sequence). The CDR3, as DNA: TGTGCCACCAGCAGAGGGAGTCCGAACACTGAAGCTTTCTTT. Its translation is CATSRGSPNTEAFF.

DNA for the CDR3: TGTGCCAGCAGTGAACAGGCATACGAGCAGTACGTC. Protein product: CASSEQAYEQYV. The rearrangement joins TRBV2 to TRBJ2-7; D remains ambiguous. Germline CDR1 SNHLY, CDR2 FYNNEI. The CDR3 spans 12 residues. V dropped 2 bases and J dropped 4 bases, with 6 bases sitting between them.

The V gene is TRBV6-1, the J gene TRBJ2-6; 7 bases are a match to TRBD1. J gave up 2 bases and V 1 base, and 17 bases lay outside the gene matches. Per the germline V gene, CDR1 is MNHNS and CDR2 is SASEGT. The CDR3 has 21 amino acids. The CDR3 loop reads CASSEGGWVTRGSPGANVLTF. The CDR3 region has the DNA TGTGCCAGCAGTGAAGGCGGGTGGGTAACCAGGGGGTCCCCTGGGGCCAACGTCCTGACTTTC.